This T cell receptor beta chain was obtained from a study of cytomegalovirus exposure and HLA in healthy donors. PCR primers comprised 60 Vbeta and 13 Jbeta primers. Sequencing was performed with immunoSEQ multiplex PCR; in TCRdb, only in-frame clones are kept and a portion is missing. Here the sample spans 150,000 or so clones, around 80% being singletons. About this clone itself: What it binds is unknown.

V was clipped by 0 bases and J by 4 bases; unmatched bases: 5. CDR1 and CDR2 from the germline V gene are LGHNA and YNFKEQ. The CDR3 is made up of 15 amino acids. The study's findings and limits: There were some public TCRs occurring in many donors, but most TCR sequences were rare. Presence/absence analyses assumed roughly uniform sequencing depth across donors, which may not hold. TCR association rates varied by HLA locus in a later analysis, with DRB1 highest and HLA-C lowest. Being productive about 90% or about 30% of the time was typical of most TCR beta V segments in an earlier analysis.

The clonotype originates from a woman aged 40 to 49 in good health and CMV-seronegative. Source material: PBMCs. The chain recombines TRBV4-2 with TRBJ1-2, with TRBD1 matching over 7 bases. As DNA, the CDR3 is TGTGCCAGCAGCCAAGAGTCCGGGACAGTCTATGGCTACACCTTC. Residues: CASSQESGTVYGYTF.